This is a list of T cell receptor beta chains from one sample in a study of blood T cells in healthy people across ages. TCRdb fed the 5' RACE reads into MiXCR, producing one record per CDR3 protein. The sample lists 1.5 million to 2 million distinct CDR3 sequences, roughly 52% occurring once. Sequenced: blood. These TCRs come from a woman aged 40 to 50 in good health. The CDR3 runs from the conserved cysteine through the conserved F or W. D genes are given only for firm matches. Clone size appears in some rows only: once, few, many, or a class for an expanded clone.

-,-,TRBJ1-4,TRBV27,TGTGCCGGCAGACCCACCAATAATGAAAAACTGTTTTTT,CAGRPTNNEKLFF
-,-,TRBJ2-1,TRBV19,TGTGCCAGTAACAACAGGGTTAATGAGCAGTTCTTC,CASNNRVNEQFF
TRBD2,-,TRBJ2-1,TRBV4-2,TGTGCCAGCAGCCATCCGGGACTAGCGGGGGGGAAGCAGTTCTTC,CASSHPGLAGGKQFF
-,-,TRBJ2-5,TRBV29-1,TGCAGCCCGAGGGTGGGTGAGACCCAGTACTTC,CSPRVGETQYF
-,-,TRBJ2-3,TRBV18,TGTGCCAGCTCACGAGACATTGAGGCGGCAGATACGCAGTATTTT,CASSRDIEAADTQYF
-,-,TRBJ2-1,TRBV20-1,TGCAGTGCTAGAGAGCCGAGGGGGGGATACAATGAGCAGTTCTTC,CSAREPRGGYNEQFF
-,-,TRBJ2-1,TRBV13,TGTGCCAGCAGGGAGGTGGGGCTCGGTAATGAGCAGTTCTTC,CASREVGLGNEQFF
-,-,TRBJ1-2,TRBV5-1,TGCGCCAGCAGCTTGGAACAGGTGGATTACGGCTACACCTTC,CASSLEQVDYGYTF
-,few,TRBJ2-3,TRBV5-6,TGTGCCAGCAGCTTAGGGGAATACGATACGCAGTATTTT,CASSLGEYDTQYF
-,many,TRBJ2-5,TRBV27,TGTGCCAGCAGTTTTGGGTCAGCCGGGAGAGAGACCCAGTACTTC,CASSFGSAGRETQYF
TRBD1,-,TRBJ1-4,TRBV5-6,TGTGCCAGCAGCTCCGGGACAGGGTGGGAAAAACTGTTTTTT,CASSSGTGWEKLFF
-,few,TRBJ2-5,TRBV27,TGTGCCAGCAGTCCAGGACCGCCCGGTGAGACCCAGTACTTC,CASSPGPPGETQYF
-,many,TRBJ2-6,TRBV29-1,TGCAGCGTCACAGGACCTGGGGCCAACGTCCTGACTTTC,CSVTGPGANVLTF
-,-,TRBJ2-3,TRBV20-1,TGCAGTGCAGCCCGACAGCCAGCGGAGACGCAGTATTTT,CSAARQPAETQYF
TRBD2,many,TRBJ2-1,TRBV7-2,TGTGCCAGCAGCTTAACTAGCGGGGGGGCCAATGAGCAGTTCTTC,CASSLTSGGANEQFF
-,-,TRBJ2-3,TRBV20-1,TGCAGTGCTAACACCGAGGGGGATACGCAGTATTTT,CSANTEGDTQYF
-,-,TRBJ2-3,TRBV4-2,TGTGCCAGCAGCCAAGTCAGGGGGGGAGGTCCAAATACGCAGTATTTT,CASSQVRGGGPNTQYF
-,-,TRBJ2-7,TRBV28,TGTGCCAGCAGTTTCGGGGGCGTGGGGAGTTACGAGCAGTACTTC,CASSFGGVGSYEQYF
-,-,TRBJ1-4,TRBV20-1,TGCAGTGCTAGACCCCAGGGATTTACAACTAATGAAAAACTGTTTTTT,CSARPQGFTTNEKLFF
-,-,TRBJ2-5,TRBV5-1,TGCGCCAGCAGCCTATCGCAGGCCCAGTACTTC,CASSLSQAQYF
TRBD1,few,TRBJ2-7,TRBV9,TGTGCCAGCAGCGCCCTGACAGGGTTAGACGAGCAGTACTTC,CASSALTGLDEQYF
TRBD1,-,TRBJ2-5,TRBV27,TGTGCCAGCAGTCCCTCGAGAGTAGCGAGGGGGCTTGAGACCCAGTACTTC,CASSPSRVARGLETQYF
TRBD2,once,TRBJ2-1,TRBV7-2,TGTGCCAGCAGCTTTGTCCGGGGGGACAATGAGCAGTTCTTC,CASSFVRGDNEQFF
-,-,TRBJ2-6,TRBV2,TGTGCCAGCAGTGCCTTAGGGAGAAGTGGATCGACTGGGGCCAACGTCCTGACTTTC,CASSALGRSGSTGANVLTF
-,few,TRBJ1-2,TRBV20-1,TGCAGTGCTATAGAGGGATCTAGACAGGATGGCTACACCTTC,CSAIEGSRQDGYTF
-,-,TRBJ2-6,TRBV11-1,TGTGCCAGCAGCTTAACGTTTTGGGGTCCCGTCGCGGACACCTCATCTGGGGCCAACGTCCTGACTTTC,CASSLTFWGPVADTSSGANVLTF
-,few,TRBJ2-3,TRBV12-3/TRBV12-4,TGTGCCAGCAGTGTAGACAGGCCCACAGATACGCAGTATTTT,CASSVDRPTDTQYF
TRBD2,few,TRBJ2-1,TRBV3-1,TGTGCCAGCAGCCAGACGGGACTAGTATCCGAGGAGCAGTTCTTC,CASSQTGLVSEEQFF
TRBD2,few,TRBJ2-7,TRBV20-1,TGCAGTGCGCCACGGACTCCGGGACTACACTACGAGCAGTACTTC,CSAPRTPGLHYEQYF
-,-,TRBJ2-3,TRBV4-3,TGCGCCAGCAGCCAAGATTTGTGGGATCGTTCAGATACGCAGTATTTT,CASSQDLWDRSDTQYF
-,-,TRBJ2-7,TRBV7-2,TGTGCCAGCAGCTCATACAGCGGATACGAGCAGTACTTC,CASSSYSGYEQYF
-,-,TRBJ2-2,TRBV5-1,TGCGCCAGCAGCTTGGAACAGTGGAACACCGGGGAGCTGTTTTTT,CASSLEQWNTGELFF
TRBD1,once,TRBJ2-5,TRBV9,TGTGCCAGCAGCAGGGGACAGTTACAGGACGAGCGGTACTTC,CASSRGQLQDERYF
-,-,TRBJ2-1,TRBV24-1,TGTGCCACCAGTGATTTGCCCACGATTAACGAGCAGTTCTTC,CATSDLPTINEQFF
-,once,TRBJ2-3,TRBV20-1,TGCAGTGCTAGAGAGGGCCATGTCGGGGGTCACAGGTATTTT,CSAREGHVGGHRYF
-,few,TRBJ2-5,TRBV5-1,TGCGCCAGCAGCTTGGGGACTATTGGGCAAGAGACCCAGTACTTC,CASSLGTIGQETQYF
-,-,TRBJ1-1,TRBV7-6,TGTGCCAGCAGCCAAACCTCGGGCATATCAGTCGCTGAAGCTTTCTTT,CASSQTSGISVAEAFF
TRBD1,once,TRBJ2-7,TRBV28,TGTGCCAGCAGTTACCTCGGGACAGGGCGACGGGAGCAGTACTTC,CASSYLGTGRREQYF
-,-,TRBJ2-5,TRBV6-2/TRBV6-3,TGTGCCAGCAGCTCCTTCCTGGGACACCCCGGGATCGGGGAGACCCAGTACTTC,CASSSFLGHPGIGETQYF
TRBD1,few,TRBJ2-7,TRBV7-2,TGTGCCAGCAGCTTCCGGACAGGGACGACCTACGAGCAGTACTTC,CASSFRTGTTYEQYF
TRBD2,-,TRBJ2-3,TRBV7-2,TGTGCCAGCAGCTTAGTTTGCGGGGGGATAAACACAGATACGCAGTATTTT,CASSLVCGGINTDTQYF
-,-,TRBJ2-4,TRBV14,TGTGCCAGCAGCGAAAGGACGGGAAGGTCGGCCAAAACCATTCAGTACTTC,CASSERTGRSAKTIQYF
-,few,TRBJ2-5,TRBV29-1,TGCAGCGTTGAACCCTGGGTACCGGGCCCCGCTGGCCAAGAGACCCAGTACTTC,CSVEPWVPGPAGQETQYF
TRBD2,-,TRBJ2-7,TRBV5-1,TGCGCCAGCAGCATCACTAGCGGGGGGGCGAATGAGCAGTACTTC,CASSITSGGANEQYF
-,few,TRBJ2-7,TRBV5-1,TGCGCCAGCAGCTGGGACACAAAATACGAGCAGTACTTC,CASSWDTKYEQYF
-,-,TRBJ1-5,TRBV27,TGTGCCAGCAGTTGGGGTGCCAACAATCAGCCCCAGCATTTT,CASSWGANNQPQHF
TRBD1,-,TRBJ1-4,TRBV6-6,TGTGCCAGCAGCAGCCCACAGGGGCGAGGGGAAAAACTGTTTTTT,CASSSPQGRGEKLFF
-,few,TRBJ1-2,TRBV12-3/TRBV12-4,TGTGCCAGCAGTTTTTCGGGGGCAGGTGGCTACACCTTC,CASSFSGAGGYTF
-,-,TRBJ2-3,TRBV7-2,TGTGCCAGCAGCCCACAGAGGAAAGTCACAGATACGCAGTATTTT,CASSPQRKVTDTQYF
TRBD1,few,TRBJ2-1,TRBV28,TGTGCCAGCACGAAGCAGGGGGCAAGAGATGAGCAGTTCTTC,CASTKQGARDEQFF